This is a list of T cell receptor beta chains from one sample in a study of T cell responses to AZD1222 COVID-19 vaccine. Assay used: immunoSEQ multiplex PCR; TCRdb lists only in-frame clones, some missing. The sample carries 87,000 or so clones, 85% to 90% recorded once. The sequencing here drew on peripheral blood, taken on day 0 of AZD1222 vaccination. These receptors all come from an adult in good health. CDR3s include the opening cysteine and the closing phenylalanine or tryptophan. D genes are given only for firm matches. Size values are once, few and many counts, or a class for expanded clones, and some rows have none.

j_gene: TRBJ2-1
d_gene: .
abundance: .
v_gene: TRBV29-1
CDR3aa: CSVERAAYNEQFF
CDR3nt: TGCAGCGTTGAACGGGCGGCCTACAATGAGCAGTTCTTC

j_gene: TRBJ1-6
d_gene: TRBD1
abundance: once
v_gene: TRBV28
CDR3aa: CASRPTGANSPLHF
CDR3nt: TGTGCCAGCAGACCAACAGGGGCGAATTCACCCCTCCACTTT

j_gene: TRBJ1-3
d_gene: .
abundance: .
v_gene: TRBV5-1
CDR3aa: CASSLSGLSGNTIYF
CDR3nt: TGCGCCAGCAGCTTGTCGGGTCTATCTGGAAACACCATATATTTT

j_gene: TRBJ2-2
d_gene: .
abundance: .
v_gene: TRBV29-1
CDR3aa: CSVVGALGTGELFF
CDR3nt: TGCAGCGTTGTGGGGGCCTTGGGAACCGGGGAGCTGTTTTTT

j_gene: TRBJ2-7
d_gene: .
abundance: .
v_gene: TRBV7-2
CDR3aa: CASSFERAYEQYF
CDR3nt: TGTGCCAGCAGCTTCGAGCGCGCTTACGAGCAGTACTTC

j_gene: TRBJ1-1
d_gene: .
abundance: .
v_gene: TRBV29-1
CDR3aa: CSVAHTENTEAFF
CDR3nt: TGCAGCGTTGCACATACAGAGAACACTGAAGCTTTCTTT

j_gene: TRBJ1-1
d_gene: .
abundance: .
v_gene: TRBV2
CDR3aa: CASSDRYTLNTEAFF
CDR3nt: TGTGCCAGCAGTGATAGATATACCTTGAACACTGAAGCTTTCTTT

j_gene: TRBJ2-7
d_gene: TRBD1
abundance: .
v_gene: TRBV3-1/TRBV3-2
CDR3aa: CASSQRTGGSYEQYF
CDR3nt: TGTGCCAGCAGCCAGCGGACAGGGGGCTCCTACGAGCAGTACTTC

j_gene: TRBJ2-1
d_gene: .
abundance: .
v_gene: TRBV7-2
CDR3aa: CASSSSSYNEQFF
CDR3nt: TGTGCCAGCAGCTCGAGCTCCTACAATGAGCAGTTCTTC

j_gene: TRBJ2-7
d_gene: TRBD1
abundance: .
v_gene: TRBV9
CDR3aa: CASSGRTGLGQYF
CDR3nt: TGTGCCAGCAGCGGACGGACAGGCCTAGGGCAGTACTTC

j_gene: TRBJ1-4
d_gene: TRBD1
abundance: .
v_gene: TRBV6-1
CDR3aa: CASSDRPGTGNEKLFF
CDR3nt: TGTGCCAGCAGTGACCGCCCGGGGACAGGGAATGAAAAACTGTTTTTT

j_gene: TRBJ1-6
d_gene: .
abundance: .
v_gene: TRBV15
CDR3aa: CATSREPGHLNSPLHF
CDR3nt: TGTGCCACCAGCAGAGAACCGGGACACCTAAATTCACCCCTCCACTTT

j_gene: TRBJ2-4
d_gene: TRBD1
abundance: .
v_gene: TRBV18
CDR3aa: CASSLWTGMAKNIQYF
CDR3nt: TGTGCCAGCTCACTTTGGACAGGGATGGCCAAAAACATTCAGTACTTC

j_gene: TRBJ1-5
d_gene: .
abundance: .
v_gene: TRBV18
CDR3aa: CASSPQQLNQPQHF
CDR3nt: TGTGCCAGCTCACCCCAACAGTTGAATCAGCCCCAGCATTTT

j_gene: TRBJ1-6
d_gene: TRBD1
abundance: .
v_gene: TRBV27
CDR3aa: CASSLVTGSSYNSPLHF
CDR3nt: TGTGCCAGCAGTTTAGTGACAGGGAGCTCCTATAATTCACCCCTCCACTTT

j_gene: TRBJ2-1
d_gene: .
abundance: .
v_gene: TRBV20-1
CDR3aa: CSASSDSYNEQFF
CDR3nt: TGCAGTGCTAGTAGTGACTCCTACAATGAGCAGTTCTTC

j_gene: TRBJ1-1
d_gene: .
abundance: .
v_gene: TRBV18
CDR3aa: CASSPPSRGTEAFF
CDR3nt: TGTGCCAGCTCACCACCGTCTAGGGGGACTGAAGCTTTCTTT

j_gene: TRBJ1-1
d_gene: .
abundance: .
v_gene: TRBV12-3/TRBV12-4
CDR3aa: CASSLNAGTAFF
CDR3nt: TGTGCCAGCAGTTTAAACGCAGGTACGGCTTTCTTT

j_gene: TRBJ2-1
d_gene: TRBD2
abundance: .
v_gene: TRBV10-2
CDR3aa: CASSESLAGFNEQFF
CDR3nt: TGCGCCAGCAGTGAGTCACTAGCGGGTTTCAATGAGCAGTTCTTC

j_gene: TRBJ2-1
d_gene: TRBD1
abundance: once
v_gene: TRBV28
CDR3aa: CASSTPGQPYNEQFF
CDR3nt: TGTGCCAGCAGTACCCCGGGACAGCCTTACAATGAGCAGTTCTTC

j_gene: TRBJ2-7
d_gene: TRBD2
abundance: .
v_gene: TRBV6-5
CDR3aa: CASSSGTSGSYEQYF
CDR3nt: TGTGCCAGCAGCTCCGGGACTAGCGGGAGCTACGAGCAGTACTTC

j_gene: TRBJ1-2
d_gene: .
abundance: .
v_gene: TRBV4-2
CDR3aa: CASSQDQRNYGYTF
CDR3nt: TGTGCCAGCAGCCAAGACCAGAGAAACTATGGCTACACCTTC

j_gene: TRBJ1-2
d_gene: .
abundance: .
v_gene: TRBV7-2
CDR3aa: CASSFSKVYGYTF
CDR3nt: TGTGCCAGCAGCTTTAGTAAGGTCTATGGCTACACCTTC

j_gene: TRBJ2-3
d_gene: TRBD2
abundance: once
v_gene: TRBV7-8
CDR3aa: CASSLTSGRDTDTQYF
CDR3nt: TGTGCCAGCAGCCTAACCAGTGGGAGGGACACAGATACGCAGTATTTT

j_gene: TRBJ2-5
d_gene: .
abundance: once
v_gene: TRBV24-1
CDR3aa: CATSDKQGLYETQYF
CDR3nt: TGTGCCACCAGTGATAAGCAGGGACTTTATGAGACCCAGTACTTC

j_gene: TRBJ2-7
d_gene: .
abundance: .
v_gene: TRBV5-1
CDR3aa: CASSLGPAYEQYF
CDR3nt: TGCGCCAGCAGCTTGGGGCCAGCTTACGAGCAGTACTTC

j_gene: TRBJ1-6
d_gene: .
abundance: .
v_gene: TRBV6-5
CDR3aa: CATREGQSHSPLHF
CDR3nt: TGTGCCACCCGGGAAGGACAGTCCCATTCACCCCTCCACTTT

j_gene: TRBJ1-4
d_gene: .
abundance: .
v_gene: TRBV3-1/TRBV3-2
CDR3aa: CASSQERQRGEKLFF
CDR3nt: TGTGCCAGCAGCCAAGAAAGACAGAGGGGTGAAAAACTGTTTTTT

j_gene: TRBJ1-6
d_gene: TRBD1
abundance: .
v_gene: TRBV19
CDR3aa: CASSPGQGYNSPLHF
CDR3nt: TGTGCCAGTAGTCCCGGACAGGGCTATAATTCACCCCTCCACTTT